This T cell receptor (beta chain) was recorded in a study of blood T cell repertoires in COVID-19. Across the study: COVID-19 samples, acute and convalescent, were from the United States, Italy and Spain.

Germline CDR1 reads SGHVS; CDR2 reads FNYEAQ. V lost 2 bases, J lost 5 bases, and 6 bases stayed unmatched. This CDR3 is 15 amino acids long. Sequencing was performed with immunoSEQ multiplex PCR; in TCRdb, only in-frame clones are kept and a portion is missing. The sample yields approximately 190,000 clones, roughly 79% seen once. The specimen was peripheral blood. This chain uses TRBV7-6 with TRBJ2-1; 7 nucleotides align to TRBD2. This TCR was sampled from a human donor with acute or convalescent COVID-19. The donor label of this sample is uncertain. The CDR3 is CASSLFSGVNNEQFF. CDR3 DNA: TGTGCCAGCAGCTTATTCAGCGGGGTGAACAATGAGCAGTTCTTC.